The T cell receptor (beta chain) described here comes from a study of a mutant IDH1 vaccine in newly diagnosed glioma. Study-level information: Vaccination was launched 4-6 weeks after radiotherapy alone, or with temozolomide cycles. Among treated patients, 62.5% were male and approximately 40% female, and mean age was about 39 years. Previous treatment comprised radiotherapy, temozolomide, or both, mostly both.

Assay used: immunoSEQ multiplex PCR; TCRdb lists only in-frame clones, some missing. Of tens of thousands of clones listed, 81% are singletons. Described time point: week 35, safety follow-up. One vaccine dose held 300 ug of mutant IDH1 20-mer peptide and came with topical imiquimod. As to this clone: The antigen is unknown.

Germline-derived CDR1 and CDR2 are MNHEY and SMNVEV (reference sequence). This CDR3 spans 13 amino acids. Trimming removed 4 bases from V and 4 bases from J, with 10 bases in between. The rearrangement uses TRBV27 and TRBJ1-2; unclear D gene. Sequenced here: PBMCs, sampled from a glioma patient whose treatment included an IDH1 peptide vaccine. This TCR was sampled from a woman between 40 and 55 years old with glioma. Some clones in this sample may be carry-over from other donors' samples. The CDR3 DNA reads TGTGCCAGCAGTTCCCGACGGATCTATGGCTACACCTTC. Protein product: CASSSRRIYGYTF.